These 32 T cell receptor beta chains originate from one sample sequenced in a study of T cell responses to AZD1222 COVID-19 vaccine. Clones were sequenced by immunoSEQ multiplex PCR, and TCRdb holds only the in-frame ones, with some missing. In the table there are about 97,000 clones, approximately 90% of which are singletons. The input for sequencing was peripheral blood, taken on day 0 of AZD1222 vaccination. Every receptor here comes from an adult in good health.

The genes are TRBV7-9 and TRBJ1-2; tentatively, D is TRBD1 (5 bases). This CDR3 spans 14 amino acids. The V end lost 3 bases, the J end lost 4 bases, and 12 bases lay between the germline ends. Germline V gene lookup returns CDR1 SEHNR and CDR2 FQNEAQ (reference sequence). The CDR3 here is CASSFGGGTYGYTF. In nucleotides, the CDR3 is TGTGCCAGCAGCTTTGGGGGAGGGACCTATGGCTACACCTTC. Drawing the rest from reference TRBV7-9 and TRBJ1-2, the complete variable domain is DTGVSQNPRHKITKRGQNVTFRCDPISEHNRLYWYRQTLGQGPEFLTYFQNEAQLEKSRLLSDRFSAERPKGSFSTLEIQRTEQGDSAMYLCASSFGGGTYGYTFGSGTRLTVV.

In the case of this clone: Other DNA sequences within the sample encode an identical CDR3. This chain uses TRBV18 with TRBJ2-3; D ambiguous. Germline V gene sequence: CDR1 KGHSH, CDR2 LQKENI. The CDR3 length is 12 residues. Trimming took 3 bases from V and 0 from J, leaving 1 base between them. CDR3 sequence reads: CASSPSTDTQYF. Here the CDR3 DNA reads TGTGCCAGCTCACCTAGCACAGATACGCAGTATTTT.

J is TRBJ1-3 and V is TRBV30, with D tentatively TRBD1 (6 bases). The CDR3 length is 14 residues. Trimming pared 5 bases from V and 4 bases from J, leaving 15 bases between. CDR1 and CDR2 from the germline V gene are GTSNPN and SVGIG (reference sequence). CDR3 sequence (DNA): TGTGCCTGGGCGAGGGGGGGAGCCGGAAACACCATATATTTT. Translation gives CAWARGGAGNTIYF.

The chain has TRBV7-2 and TRBJ1-6; perhaps TRBD1 as D (5 bases). Germline CDR1 is SGHTA and CDR2 is FQGNSA. Trimming took off 6 bases at V and 7 bases at J, with 16 bases between the two ends. The CDR3 has 15 amino acids. The DNA for the CDR3 is TGTGCCAGCAGTAAGACGGGGACGGCAAATTCACCCCTCCACTTT. It codes for CASSKTGTANSPLHF. The full variable domain, rest sourced from reference TRBV7-2 and TRBJ1-6, is GAGVSQSPSNKVTEKGKDVELRCDPISGHTALYWYRQSLGQGLEFLIYFQGNSAPDKSGLPSDRFSAERTGGSVSTLTIQRTQQEDSAVYLCASSKTGTANSPLHFGNGTRLTVT.

This clone was seen once. The V gene is TRBV7-2, the J gene TRBJ2-3; 11 bases match TRBD2. The CDR3 covers 16 residues. After removal of 2 bases from V and 5 bases from J, the junction contained 6 bases not matched to a gene. Germline V gene lookup returns CDR1 SGHTA and CDR2 FQGNSA. Here the CDR3 reads CASSLKRLAGGDTQYF. CDR3 nucleotides: TGTGCCAGCAGCTTAAAACGGCTAGCGGGGGGAGATACGCAGTATTTT.

This clone is medium-sized (0.01 to 0.1%) in the sample. The genes are TRBV6-2 or TRBV6-3 and TRBJ2-7; a weak D match, TRBD1 (5 bases). The germline V gene encodes CDR1 MNHEY and CDR2 SVGEGT. The CDR3 totals 15 residues. The V end lost 2 bases, the J end lost 0 bases, and 11 bases lay between the germline ends. This chain's CDR3 is CASSYQQGSSYEQYF. Written as DNA, the CDR3 is TGTGCCAGCAGTTACCAGCAGGGAAGCTCCTACGAGCAGTACTTC.

The chain joins TRBV5-4 to TRBJ2-1; the match to TRBD1 covers 9 bases. This CDR3 region has 13 residues. The ends lost 4 bases at V and 9 bases at J; junction bases unmatched: 5. Per germline, CDR1 SGHNT and CDR2 YYREEE (reference sequence). In DNA, the CDR3 is TGTGCCAGCAGCCTCCGGGACAGGGTTGAGCAGTTCTTC. Amino acid sequence: CASSLRDRVEQFF.

The CDR3, as DNA: TGTGCCAGCAGCTTAGGGGGCAGGACGGGGTCACCCCTCCACTTT. It yields the protein CASSLGGRTGSPLHF. The chain uses TRBV7-6 and TRBJ1-6; a weak D match, TRBD1 (5 bases). CDR1 and CDR2 from the germline V gene are SGHVS and FNYEAQ. The CDR3 sequence is 15 residues long. V dropped 1 base and J dropped 10 bases, with 14 bases sitting between them.

The genes are TRBV18 and TRBJ2-7; 10 bases map to TRBD1. CDR1 and CDR2 from the germline V gene are KGHSH and LQKENI. The CDR3 loop spans 13 amino acids. Trimming at V came to 4 bases and at J to 5 bases, leaving 2 bases not matched to a gene. CDR3 protein: CASSLTGGHEQYF. Written as DNA, the CDR3 is TGTGCCAGCTCACTGACAGGGGGCCACGAGCAGTACTTC.

This chain links TRBV9 with TRBJ2-3; no clear D gene. With 0 bases removed from V and 4 bases from J, the gap between germline ends came to 15 bases. CDR1 is SGDLS, CDR2 YYNGEE, per germline. This CDR3 has 16 residues. This CDR3 is CASSVAWSSAADTQYF. The CDR3 region has the DNA TGTGCCAGCAGCGTAGCTTGGAGCTCGGCGGCAGATACGCAGTATTTT.

The chain couples TRBV6-6 to TRBJ1-6; D is unclear. This CDR3 has 14 amino acids. The ends were cut back, 7 bases at V and 7 bases at J, with 14 bases in the middle. CDR1 MNHNY and CDR2 SVGAGI come from the germline V gene (reference sequence). The chain's CDR3 is CASMRELGNSPLHF. In nucleotides, the CDR3 is TGTGCCAGCATGAGAGAACTCGGGAATTCACCCCTCCACTTT.

The CDR3: CASSPRAGANYGYTF. CDR3 sequence (DNA): TGTGCCAGCAGCCCGAGGGCAGGGGCTAACTATGGCTACACCTTC. The rearrangement joins TRBV4-2 to TRBJ1-2; weak D call: TRBD1 (6 bases). The germline V gene encodes CDR1 LGHNA and CDR2 YNFKEQ. This CDR3 spans 15 amino acids. V was shortened by 4 bases and J by 0 bases, with 12 bases between the two germline ends.

This chain connects TRBV3-1 (or the pseudogene TRBV3-2) to TRBJ2-3, with D uncertain. The CDR3 is made up of 13 amino acids. Trimming left V 5 bases short and J 3 bases short, with 9 bases between. CDR1 LGHDT and CDR2 YNNKEL come from the germline V gene (reference sequence). The CDR3 is CASSFGPTDTQYF. For the CDR3, the DNA is TGTGCCAGCAGCTTCGGACCGACAGATACGCAGTATTTT.

The chain combines TRBV11-2 with TRBJ2-4, with D possibly being TRBD2 (5 bases). This CDR3 contains 15 residues. Germline V gene sequence: CDR1 SGHAT, CDR2 FQNNGV. V was trimmed by 5 bases and J by 6 bases, leaving 17 bases between them. CDR3 in DNA: TGTGCCAGCAGCACTGTTGGAGGTTCGGGAAACATTCAGTACTTC. Its translation: CASSTVGGSGNIQYF. The full variable domain, completed using reference TRBV11-2 and TRBJ2-4, is EAGVAQSPRYKIIEKRQSVAFWCNPISGHATLYWYQQILGQGPKLLIQFQNNGVVDDSQLPKDRFSAERLKGVDSTLKIQPAKLEDSAVYLCASSTVGGSGNIQYFGAGTRLSVL.

This chain connects TRBV14 to TRBJ2-5, with D unresolved. V was trimmed by 5 bases and J by 1 base, leaving 14 bases between them. Germline CDR1 SGHDN, CDR2 FVKESK. The CDR3 has 15 residues. CDR3 sequence: CASSSGWAVQETQYF. The CDR3 coding sequence is TGTGCCAGCAGCTCAGGTTGGGCGGTCCAAGAGACCCAGTACTTC.

This chain connects TRBV7-3 to TRBJ2-1, with 7 bases fitting TRBD1. J lost 10 bases, V lost 6 bases, and 9 bases had no gene match. CDR3 size: 13 residues. Germline V lookup: CDR1 SGHTA, CDR2 FQGTGA. The CDR3 reads CASSRGGQGEQFF. The CDR3 DNA is TGTGCCAGCAGTCGAGGGGGCCAGGGAGAGCAGTTCTTC.

The CDR3, as DNA: TGTGCCAGCAAAACACTCTCGCGAGCAGTAGCGGGGGGGGATACGCAGTATTTT. Protein product: CASKTLSRAVAGGDTQYF. The V gene is TRBV11-2, the J gene TRBJ2-3; TRBD2 matches 11 bases. After removal of 7 bases from V and 6 bases from J, the junction contained 18 bases not matched to a gene. CDR1 and CDR2 (germline): SGHAT, FQNNGV. The CDR3 spans 18 residues.

This rearrangement joins TRBV30 to TRBJ2-1; 8 nucleotides align to TRBD2. Trimming removed 2 bases from V and 3 bases from J; junction bases left unmatched: 9. Germline CDR1 is GTSNPN and CDR2 is SVGIG (reference sequence). The CDR3 covers 16 residues. CDR3 nucleotide sequence: TGTGCCTGGAGTCCCCTTGGCGGGGGGTTCTACAATGAGCAGTTCTTC. Translation gives CAWSPLGGGFYNEQFF.

This clone was seen only once. The genes are TRBV4-1 and TRBJ1-4; D not resolved. The CDR3 runs 16 residues. Germline CDR1 reads MGHRA; CDR2 reads YSYEKL. Trimming left V 4 bases short and J 0 bases short, with 12 bases between. The CDR3 sequence: CASSRGVGSTNEKLFF. DNA for the CDR3: TGCGCCAGCAGCCGAGGCGTTGGGTCAACTAATGAAAAACTGTTTTTT.

The chain links TRBV19 to TRBJ1-2, with 11 bases identical to TRBD1. Germline trimming cut 5 bases from V and 3 bases from J; bases unmatched to any gene: 8. The CDR3 consists of 16 residues. Germline V gene lookup returns CDR1 LNHDA and CDR2 SQIVND (reference sequence). CDR3 in amino acids: CASSPTDRGLYYGYTF. CDR3 DNA: TGTGCCAGTAGTCCGACGGACAGGGGGCTTTACTATGGCTACACCTTC.

This rearrangement joins TRBV28 to TRBJ2-2; D unclear. This CDR3 comprises 16 residues. The V gene's germline CDR1 is MDHEN and CDR2 SYDVKM. Trimming stripped 3 bases from V and 3 bases from J, with 14 bases between. CDR3 amino acids: CASSFKSLSYTGELFF. CDR3 DNA: TGTGCCAGCAGTTTCAAATCCTTATCTTACACCGGGGAGCTGTTTTTT. The variable domain in full, with the rest retrieved from reference TRBV28 and TRBJ2-2, is DVKVTQSSRYLVKRTGEKVFLECVQDMDHENMFWYRQDPGLGLRLIYFSYDVKMKEKGDIPEGYSVSREKKERFSLILESASTNQTSMYLCASSFKSLSYTGELFFGEGSRLTVL.

The chain is built from TRBV6-1 and TRBJ1-4; 8 bases map to TRBD1. With 2 bases clipped from V and 5 bases from J, the junction kept 4 bases outside the gene matches. Per the germline V gene, CDR1 is MNHNS and CDR2 is SASEGT. This CDR3 comprises 15 residues. Written as DNA, the CDR3 is TGTGCCAGCAGTGAAAGTACAGGGGGAAATGAAAAACTGTTTTTT. Residues: CASSESTGGNEKLFF.

The chain recombines TRBV19 with TRBJ1-1; D uncertain. This CDR3 comprises 13 residues. With 7 bases removed from V and 1 base from J, the gap between germline ends came to 10 bases. CDR1 is LNHDA, CDR2 SQIVND, per germline (reference sequence). CDR3 sequence: CASNKAENTEAFF. DNA of the CDR3: TGTGCCAGTAACAAGGCCGAGAACACTGAAGCTTTCTTT.

This clone was counted between two and nine times. CDR3 nucleotide sequence: TGTGCCAGCAGCCTGCTCGGGGTCCCCACTGAAGCTTTCTTT. It translates to CASSLLGVPTEAFF. The chain recombines TRBV7-9 with TRBJ1-1; no definite D call. Trimming took 5 bases from V and 4 from J, leaving 14 bases between them. Looked up from germline, CDR1 is SEHNR and CDR2 is FQNEAQ (reference sequence). The CDR3 covers 14 residues. Full variable domain (rest looked up from reference TRBV7-9 and TRBJ1-1): DTGVSQNPRHKITKRGQNVTFRCDPISEHNRLYWYRQTLGQGPEFLTYFQNEAQLEKSRLLSDRFSAERPKGSFSTLEIQRTEQGDSAMYLCASSLLGVPTEAFFGQGTRLTVV.

The chain uses TRBV4-1 and TRBJ1-4, with D unresolved. This CDR3 is built from 11 residues. Germline lookup yields CDR1 MGHRA and CDR2 YSYEKL. Trimming left V 4 bases short and J 6 bases short, with 3 bases between. CDR3 in amino acids: CASSRHEKLFF. CDR3 nucleotide sequence: TGCGCCAGCAGCCGCCATGAAAAACTGTTTTTT.

The chain combines TRBV6-4 with TRBJ2-5, with TRBD2 matching over 12 bases. Germline CDR1 is MRHNA and CDR2 is SNTAGT. The CDR3 extends over 14 amino acids. Trimming cost V 6 bases and J 3 bases; bases outside gene matches: 2. In DNA form, the CDR3 reads TGTGCCAGCAGCCGACTAGCGGGGGAAGAGACCCAGTACTTC. Translated, it gives CASSRLAGEETQYF.

V usage is TRBV5-1 and J usage is TRBJ2-7, with D tentatively TRBD1 (6 bases). The germline V gene encodes CDR1 SGHRS and CDR2 YFSETQ. V was shortened by 4 bases and J by 2 bases, with 7 bases between the two germline ends. The CDR3 is made up of 12 amino acids. This CDR3 reads CASSRTAYEQYF. The CDR3 region has the DNA TGCGCCAGCAGCAGGACAGCCTACGAGCAGTACTTC.

V gene TRBV7-2 combines with J gene TRBJ1-5, with 7 bases identical to TRBD1. CDR1 is SGHTA, CDR2 FQGNSA, per germline. This CDR3 region has 13 residues. The V gene end was trimmed by 5 bases and the J gene end by 7 bases; junction bases not matched to a gene: 5. CDR3 in amino acids: CASSLDREQPQHF. CDR3 in DNA: TGTGCCAGCAGCCTCGACAGGGAACAGCCCCAGCATTTT.

This sequence joins TRBV3-1 (or the pseudogene TRBV3-2) and TRBJ2-3; D not certain. V gave up 5 bases and J gave up 2 bases, with 11 bases separating them. The CDR3 sequence is 14 residues long. Germline lookup yields CDR1 LGHDT and CDR2 YNNKEL (reference sequence). CDR3 loop: CASSKAGFTDTQYF. CDR3 DNA: TGTGCCAGCAGCAAAGCTGGCTTCACAGATACGCAGTATTTT.

The V and J genes are TRBV30 and TRBJ2-7; D possibly corresponds to TRBD2 (6 bases). Trimming cost V 8 bases and J 1 base, with 15 bases left between them. Germline CDR1 reads GTSNPN; CDR2 reads SVGIG (reference sequence). The CDR3 spans 13 residues. CDR3 sequence reads: CAGETTRSYEQYF. The CDR3 coding sequence is TGTGCCGGAGAGACGACTAGGTCCTACGAGCAGTACTTC.

The gene calls are TRBV5-1 and TRBJ2-2; D remains unclear. The CDR3 runs 16 residues. CDR1 is SGHRS, CDR2 YFSETQ, per germline. V gave up 0 bases and J gave up 0 bases, with 9 bases separating them. CDR3 bases: TGCGCCAGCAGCTTGGCGGCTACTACGAACACCGGGGAGCTGTTTTTT. This sequence encodes CASSLAATTNTGELFF. The whole variable domain, filled in from reference TRBV5-1 and TRBJ2-2, reads KAGVTQTPRYLIKTRGQQVTLSCSPISGHRSVSWYQQTPGQGLQFLFEYFSETQRNKGNFPGRFSGRQFSNSRSEMNVSTLELGDSALYLCASSLAATTNTGELFFGEGSRLTVL.

The chain joins TRBV11-3 to TRBJ2-7; 7 nucleotides agree with TRBD1. Unmatched junction bases numbered 12, after V lost 7 bases and J lost 6 bases. The CDR3 covers 14 residues. Germline loops: CDR1 SGHNT, CDR2 YENEEA. This chain's CDR3 is CASKPPTGLSEQYF. The CDR3 nucleotides are TGTGCCAGCAAGCCCCCGACAGGGTTAAGCGAGCAGTACTTC. The variable domain in full, with the rest retrieved from reference TRBV11-3 and TRBJ2-7, is EAGVVQSPRYKIIEKKQPVAFWCNPISGHNTLYWYLQNLGQGPELLIRYENEEAVDDSQLPKDRFSAERLKGVDSTLKIQPAELGDSAVYLCASKPPTGLSEQYFGPGTRLTVT.